This record covers a single T cell receptor beta chain. Its specificity is unknown. This CDR3 is built from 14 residues. J lost 5 bases, V lost 4 bases, and 8 bases had no gene match. Per germline, CDR1 SGHNT and CDR2 YYREEE (reference sequence). This entry comes from a study of CD8+ T cells in alopecia areata. Study-level information: Twice daily, treated patients received 5 to 10 mg of oral tofacitinib. Study results and limitations: Clonality was higher in lesional than normal scalp, especially in alopecia totalis/universalis.

Investigators isolated RNA and reverse transcribed it into cDNA to act as the sequencing template. Sequenced by immunoSEQ multiplex PCR; TCRdb stores in-frame clones only, minus some. The sample yields 150,000 or so clones, over 80% seen once. The sample consisted of CD8+ T cells sorted from blood, taken at week 0. V is TRBV5-4 and J is TRBJ2-7, with 8 bases identical to TRBD1. The source is a human donor with alopecia areata. The CDR3 spells CASSLPDRVHEQYF. Written as DNA, the CDR3 is TGTGCCAGCAGCCTCCCGGACAGGGTTCACGAGCAGTACTTC.